What follows is one TCR beta chain and its context. The antigen is unknown. In the PCR, 60 Vbeta and 13 Jbeta primers were used. Some clones are missing from TCRdb's copy, which holds only in-frame ones; the method was immunoSEQ multiplex PCR. Among more than 100,000 clones listed, around two thirds were seen once. The data belong to a study of cytomegalovirus exposure and HLA in healthy donors. Study context: Among a few hundred genotyped donors, around 82% fell in the Caucasian-associated ancestry cluster.

Overall study results and limits: Using the classifier, cytomegalovirus status was reportedly diagnosed with high specificity and sensitivity.

V dropped 7 bases and J dropped 1 base, with 16 bases sitting between them. Germline V gene sequence: CDR1 SEHNR, CDR2 FQNEAQ (reference sequence). The CDR3 has 16 amino acids. The source material was PBMCs. This sequence joins TRBV7-9 and TRBJ2-2, with unresolved D. This clonotype was obtained from a woman between 35 and 50 years old in good health and CMV-seronegative. The CDR3 protein is CASISPNPVNTGELFF. For the CDR3, the DNA is TGTGCCAGCATCTCCCCCAACCCAGTGAACACCGGGGAGCTGTTTTTT.